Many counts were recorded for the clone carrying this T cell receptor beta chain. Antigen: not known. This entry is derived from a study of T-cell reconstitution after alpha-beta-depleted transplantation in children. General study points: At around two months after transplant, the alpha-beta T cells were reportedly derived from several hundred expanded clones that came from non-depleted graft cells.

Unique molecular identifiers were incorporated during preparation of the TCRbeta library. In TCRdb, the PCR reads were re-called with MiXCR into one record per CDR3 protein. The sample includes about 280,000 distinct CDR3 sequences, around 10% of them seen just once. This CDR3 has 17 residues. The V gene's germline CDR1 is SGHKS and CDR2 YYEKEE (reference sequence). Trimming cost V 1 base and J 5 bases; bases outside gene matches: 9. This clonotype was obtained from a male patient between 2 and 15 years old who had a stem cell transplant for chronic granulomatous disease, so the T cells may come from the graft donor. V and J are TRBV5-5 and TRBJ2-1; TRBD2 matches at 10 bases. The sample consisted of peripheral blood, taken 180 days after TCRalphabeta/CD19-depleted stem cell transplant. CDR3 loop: CASSLKASGSWDNEQFF. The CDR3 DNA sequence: TGTGCCAGCAGCTTGAAGGCTAGCGGGAGCTGGGACAATGAGCAGTTCTTC.